These 9 T cell receptor beta chains share one sample of origin, sequenced in a study of CXCR3-negative and CXCR3-positive naive CD8 T cells. The study's findings and limits: Greater hydrophobicity was found in TRB CDR3s of CXCR3-positive naive cells than of CXCR3-negative naive cells.

Their antigens are not known. UMI labels and 5' RACE were used to prepare the TRB cDNA libraries. TCRdb re-called the 5' RACE reads, yielding one record per CDR3 amino acid sequence without DNA. The sample has 85,000 to 130,000 distinct CDR3 sequences. The material sequenced was naive CXCR3+ CD8+ T cells from blood. Subset reported: CD45RO-CCR7+CD27+CD95- naive CD8+ T cells expressing CXCR3 (TNR3+). The receptors were gathered from a human donor in good health. Some clones in this sample may be carry-over from other donors' samples.

V is TRBV10-3 and J is TRBJ2-3. Germline V lookup: CDR1 ENHRY, CDR2 SYGVKD. The CDR3 is made up of 15 amino acids. CDR3 in amino acids: CAISESIVSTDTQYF.

The chain links TRBV7-3 to TRBJ2-1; TCRdb's D call, TRBD1, is unchecked because there is no DNA. CDR3 length equals 13 residues. Germline CDR1 is SGHTA and CDR2 is FQGTGA. CDR3 protein: CASSFDRNNEQFF. The full variable domain, completed using reference TRBV7-3 and TRBJ2-1, is GAGVSQTPSNKVTEKGKYVELRCDPISGHTALYWYRQSLGQGPEFLIYFQGTGAADDSGLPNDRFFAVRPEGSVSTLKIQRTERGDSAVYLCASSFDRNNEQFFGPGTRLTVL.

The chain links TRBV18 to TRBJ2-7. Per germline, CDR1 KGHSH and CDR2 LQKENI. This CDR3 comprises 13 residues. The CDR3 reads CASSPEETYEQYF.

Here the CDR3 reads CASSAPDGLGVFGYTF. The V call is TRBV9, the J call TRBJ1-2. Germline V gene data show CDR1 as SGDLS and CDR2 as YYNGEE. This CDR3 has 16 residues. Full variable domain (outside the CDR3, taken from reference TRBV9 and TRBJ1-2): DSGVTQTPKHLITATGQRVTLRCSPRSGDLSVYWYQQSLDQGLQFLIQYYNGEERAKGNILERFSAQQFPDLHSELNLSSLELGDSALYFCASSAPDGLGVFGYTFGSGTRLTVV.

V gene TRBV12-3 or TRBV12-4 combines with J gene TRBJ1-1. CDR3 size: 16 residues. The CDR3 is CASSGIIGPVGTEAFF.

The J gene is TRBJ1-1, the V gene TRBV7-9; TCRdb proposes TRBD1, but this gene call is untestable without DNA. Germline V gene lookup returns CDR1 SEHNR and CDR2 FQNEAQ (reference sequence). This CDR3 is built from 14 residues. CDR3: CASSDGGKNTEAFF.

CDR3 sequence: CASIQASGGDTGELFF. The V call is TRBV7-2, the J call TRBJ2-2; TCRdb names TRBD2, which stays unverified in the absence of DNA. In germline, CDR1 is SGHTA, CDR2 FQGNSA. The CDR3 has 16 amino acids.

This chain joins TRBV23-1 and TRBJ1-2; TCRdb selects TRBD1, and the lack of DNA leaves this call unchecked. TRBV23-1 is an ORF; its function is uncertain. This CDR3 contains 14 residues. CDR3 residues: CASSQSKGAGGYTF.

This rearrangement joins TRBV5-1 to TRBJ1-1; TCRdb proposes TRBD1, but this gene call is untestable without DNA. The CDR3 covers 16 residues. CDR1 SGHRS and CDR2 YFSETQ come from the germline V gene. CDR3: CASSLAATGTVAEAFF.